This TCR beta chain was captured by sequencing in a study of T-cell memory formation after mild COVID-19. TCRdb used MiXCR to reprocess the 5' RACE reads, holding one entry per CDR3 protein. The sample holds 180,000 or so distinct CDR3 sequences, around a tenth seen once. This CDR3 region has 16 residues. The V end lost 1 base, the J end lost 9 bases, and 20 bases lay between the germline ends. Germline loops: CDR1 MGHRA, CDR2 YSYEKL. The material sequenced was PBMCs or a T cell subset sorted from them (not recorded which). The origin of this receptor is a man younger than 35 who had mild COVID-19 (a few samples of this study predate the infection). Cell type and time point are not known. The V and J genes are TRBV4-1 and TRBJ2-3, with a possible D match to TRBD1 (5 bases). In nucleotides, the CDR3 is TGCGCCAGCAGCCAAGTAAGGGGTCGGACCCCTTCCACGCAGTATTTT. The encoded protein is CASSQVRGRTPSTQYF.